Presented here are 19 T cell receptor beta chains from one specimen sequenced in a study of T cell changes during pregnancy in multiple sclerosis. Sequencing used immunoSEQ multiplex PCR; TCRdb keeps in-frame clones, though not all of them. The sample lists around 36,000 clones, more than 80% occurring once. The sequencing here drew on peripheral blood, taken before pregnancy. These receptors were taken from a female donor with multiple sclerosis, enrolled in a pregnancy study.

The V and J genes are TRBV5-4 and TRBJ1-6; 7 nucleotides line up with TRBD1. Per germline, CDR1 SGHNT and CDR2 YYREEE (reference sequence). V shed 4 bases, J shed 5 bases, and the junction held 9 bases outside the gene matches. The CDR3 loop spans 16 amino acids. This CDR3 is CASSLRTGSNNSPLHF. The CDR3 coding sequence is TGTGCCAGCAGCCTAAGGACAGGAAGCAATAATTCACCCCTCCACTTT.

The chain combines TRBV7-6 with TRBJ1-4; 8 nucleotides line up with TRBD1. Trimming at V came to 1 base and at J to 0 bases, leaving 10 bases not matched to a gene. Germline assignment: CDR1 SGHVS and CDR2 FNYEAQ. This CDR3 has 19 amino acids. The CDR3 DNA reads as TGTGCCAGCAGCTTAGGTCTGACAGGGGAGGTTGCAACTAATGAAAAACTGTTTTTT. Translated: CASSLGLTGEVATNEKLFF.

CDR3 amino acids: CATSEDRVGEQFF. CDR3 sequence (DNA): TGTGCCACATCCGAGGACAGGGTGGGTGAGCAGTTCTTC. The chain is built from TRBV2 and TRBJ2-1; 8 nucleotides line up with TRBD1. Losses at the gene ends were 10 bases for V and 9 bases for J; bases not matched to a gene: 11. The CDR3 loop spans 13 amino acids. Germline V gives CDR1 SNHLY, CDR2 FYNNEI.

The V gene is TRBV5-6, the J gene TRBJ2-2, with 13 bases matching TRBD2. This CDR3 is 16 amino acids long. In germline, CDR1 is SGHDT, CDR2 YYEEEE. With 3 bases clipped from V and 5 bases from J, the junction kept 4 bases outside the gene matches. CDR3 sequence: CASSWGTSGMTGELFF. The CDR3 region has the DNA TGTGCCAGCAGCTGGGGGACTAGCGGGATGACCGGGGAGCTGTTTTTT.

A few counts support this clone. CDR3 sequence reads: CASSPRGQKYSPLSTDTQYF. CDR3 DNA sequence: TGTGCCAGTAGTCCCCGCGGACAGAAGTACTCTCCCTTGAGCACAGATACGCAGTATTTT. The rearrangement uses TRBV19 and TRBJ2-3; D might be TRBD1 (6 bases). Germline-derived CDR1 and CDR2 are LNHDA and SQIVND (reference sequence). The germline V and J ends were trimmed by 5 bases and 0 bases, with 27 bases remaining between them. This CDR3 comprises 20 residues.

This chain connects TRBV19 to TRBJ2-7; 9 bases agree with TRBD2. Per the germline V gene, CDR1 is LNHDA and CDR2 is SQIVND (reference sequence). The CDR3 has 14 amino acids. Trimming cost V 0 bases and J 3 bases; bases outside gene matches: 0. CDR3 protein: CASSIETSGYEQYF. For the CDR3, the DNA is TGTGCCAGTAGTATAGAGACTAGCGGCTACGAGCAGTACTTC.

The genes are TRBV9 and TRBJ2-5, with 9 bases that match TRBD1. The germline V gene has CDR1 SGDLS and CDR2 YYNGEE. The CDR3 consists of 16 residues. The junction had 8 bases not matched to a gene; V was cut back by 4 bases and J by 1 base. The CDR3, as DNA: TGTGCCAGCAGCCAAAGGACAGGGGCCCGCCAAGAGACCCAGTACTTC. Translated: CASSQRTGARQETQYF.

The CDR3 coding sequence is TGTGCCAGCAGCCCTCTTTGGCGGGAGGGCCGCGCAGATACGCAGTATTTT. Its protein is CASSPLWREGRADTQYF. V is TRBV7-6 and J is TRBJ2-3, with 9 bases matching TRBD2. V lost 5 bases, J lost 4 bases, and 13 bases stayed unmatched. Germline V lookup: CDR1 SGHVS, CDR2 FNYEAQ. The CDR3 loop spans 17 amino acids.

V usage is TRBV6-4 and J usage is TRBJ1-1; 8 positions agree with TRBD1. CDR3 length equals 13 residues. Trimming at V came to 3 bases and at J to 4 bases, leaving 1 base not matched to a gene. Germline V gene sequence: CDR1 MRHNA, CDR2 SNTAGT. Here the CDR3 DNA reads TGTGCCAGCAGTGAGCAGGGGGCCACTGAAGCTTTCTTT. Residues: CASSEQGATEAFF.

DNA of the CDR3: TGTGCCAGTAGTATCGGGACAGGGCTCCCTGAAGCTTTCTTT. It specifies CASSIGTGLPEAFF. V usage is TRBV19 and J usage is TRBJ1-1; 9 bases are shared with TRBD1. This CDR3 comprises 14 residues. Looked up from germline, CDR1 is LNHDA and CDR2 is SQIVND (reference sequence). V lost 3 bases, J lost 6 bases, and 5 bases stayed unmatched.

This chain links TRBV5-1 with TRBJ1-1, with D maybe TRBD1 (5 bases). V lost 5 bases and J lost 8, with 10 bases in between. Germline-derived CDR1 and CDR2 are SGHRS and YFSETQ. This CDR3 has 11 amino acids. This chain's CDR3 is CASREQDEAFF. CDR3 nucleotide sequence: TGCGCCAGCAGAGAACAGGACGAAGCTTTCTTT.

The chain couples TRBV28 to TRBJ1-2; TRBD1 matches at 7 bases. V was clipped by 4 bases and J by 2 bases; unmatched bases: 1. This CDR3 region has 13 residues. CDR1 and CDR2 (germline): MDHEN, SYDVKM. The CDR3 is CASSSTGNYGYTF. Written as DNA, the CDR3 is TGTGCCAGCAGTTCGACAGGGAACTATGGCTACACCTTC.

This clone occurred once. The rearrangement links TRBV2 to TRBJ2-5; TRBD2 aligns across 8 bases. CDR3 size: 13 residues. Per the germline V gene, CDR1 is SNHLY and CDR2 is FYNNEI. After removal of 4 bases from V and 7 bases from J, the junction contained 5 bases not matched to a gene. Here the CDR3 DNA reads TGTGCCAGCAGTGTCGGGCGGGAGGTGACCCAGTACTTC. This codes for CASSVGREVTQYF.

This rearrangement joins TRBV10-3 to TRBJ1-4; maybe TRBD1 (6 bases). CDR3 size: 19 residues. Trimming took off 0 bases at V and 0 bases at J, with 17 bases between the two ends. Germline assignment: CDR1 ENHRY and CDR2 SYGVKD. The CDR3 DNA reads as TGTGCCATCAGTGAGTCGAAAGCAGGGGATGTAGCAACTAATGAAAAACTGTTTTTT. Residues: CAISESKAGDVATNEKLFF.

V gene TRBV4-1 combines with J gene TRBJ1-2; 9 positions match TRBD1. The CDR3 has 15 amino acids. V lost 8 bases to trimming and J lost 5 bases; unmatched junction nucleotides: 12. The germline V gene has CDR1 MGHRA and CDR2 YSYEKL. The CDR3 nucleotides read TGCGCCAGCCATCTGAACAGGGGGCATGGGTATGGCTACACCTTC. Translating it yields CASHLNRGHGYGYTF.

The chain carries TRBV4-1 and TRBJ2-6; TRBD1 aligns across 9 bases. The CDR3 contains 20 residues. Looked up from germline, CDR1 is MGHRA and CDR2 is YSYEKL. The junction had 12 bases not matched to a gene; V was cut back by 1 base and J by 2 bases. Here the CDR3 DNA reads TGCGCCAGCAGCCAAGCCCCTCTGGGACAGGGTGACCCTGGGGCCAACGTCCTGACTTTC. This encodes CASSQAPLGQGDPGANVLTF.

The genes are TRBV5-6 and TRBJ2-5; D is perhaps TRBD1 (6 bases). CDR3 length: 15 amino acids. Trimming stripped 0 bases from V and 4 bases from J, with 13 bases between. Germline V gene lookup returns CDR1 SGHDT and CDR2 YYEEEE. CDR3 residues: CASSLDGVGGETQYF. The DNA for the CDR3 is TGTGCCAGCAGCTTGGATGGGGTAGGGGGAGAGACCCAGTACTTC. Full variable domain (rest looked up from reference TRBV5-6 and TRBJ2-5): DAGVTQSPTHLIKTRGQQVTLRCSPKSGHDTVSWYQQALGQGPQFIFQYYEEEERQRGNFPDRFSGHQFPNYSSELNVNALLLGDSALYLCASSLDGVGGETQYFGPGTRLLVL.

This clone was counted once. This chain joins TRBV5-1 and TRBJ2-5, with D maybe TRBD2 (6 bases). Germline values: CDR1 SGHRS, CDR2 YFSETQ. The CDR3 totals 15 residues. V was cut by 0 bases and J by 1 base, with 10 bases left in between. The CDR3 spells CASSLARDSQETQYF. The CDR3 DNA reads TGCGCCAGCAGCTTGGCCAGGGACTCCCAAGAGACCCAGTACTTC.

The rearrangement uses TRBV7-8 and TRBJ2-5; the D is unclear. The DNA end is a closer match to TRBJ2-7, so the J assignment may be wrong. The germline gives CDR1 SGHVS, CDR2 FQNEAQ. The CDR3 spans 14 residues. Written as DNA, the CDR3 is TGTGCCAGCAGCTTAGACGCCCTATCCTACGAGCAGTACTTC. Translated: CASSLDALSYEQYF.